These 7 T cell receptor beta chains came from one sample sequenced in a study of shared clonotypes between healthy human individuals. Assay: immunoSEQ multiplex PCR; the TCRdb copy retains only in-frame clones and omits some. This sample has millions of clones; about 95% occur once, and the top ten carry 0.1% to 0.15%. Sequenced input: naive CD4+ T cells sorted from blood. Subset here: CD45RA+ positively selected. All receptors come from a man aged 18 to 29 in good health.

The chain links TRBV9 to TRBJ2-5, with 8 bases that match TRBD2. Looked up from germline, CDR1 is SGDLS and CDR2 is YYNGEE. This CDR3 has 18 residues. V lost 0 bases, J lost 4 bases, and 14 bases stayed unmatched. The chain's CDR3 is CASSVATPTRGGGETQYF. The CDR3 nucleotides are TGTGCCAGCAGCGTAGCTACCCCTACCCGGGGGGGCGGAGAGACCCAGTACTTC.

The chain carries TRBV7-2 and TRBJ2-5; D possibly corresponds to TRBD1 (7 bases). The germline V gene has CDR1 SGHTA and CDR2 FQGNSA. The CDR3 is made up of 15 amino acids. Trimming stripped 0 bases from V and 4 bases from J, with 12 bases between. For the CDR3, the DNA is TGTGCCAGCAGCTTAGCCAGGGGGGTTTCAGAGACCCAGTACTTC. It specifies CASSLARGVSETQYF.

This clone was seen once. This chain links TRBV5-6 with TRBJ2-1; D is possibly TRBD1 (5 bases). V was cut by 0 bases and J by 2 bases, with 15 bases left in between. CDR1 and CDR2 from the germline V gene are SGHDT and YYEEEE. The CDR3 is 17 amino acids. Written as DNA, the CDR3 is TGTGCCAGCAGCTTGGCCAGGGCCGAACGGGCCTACAATGAGCAGTTCTTC. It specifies CASSLARAERAYNEQFF.

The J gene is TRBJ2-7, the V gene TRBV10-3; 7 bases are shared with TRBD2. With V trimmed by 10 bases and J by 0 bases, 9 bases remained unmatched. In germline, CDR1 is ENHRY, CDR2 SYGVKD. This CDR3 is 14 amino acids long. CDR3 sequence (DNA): TGTGCCACCGAGCGCGGGGGAAGCTCCTACGAGCAGTACTTC. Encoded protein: CATERGGSSYEQYF.

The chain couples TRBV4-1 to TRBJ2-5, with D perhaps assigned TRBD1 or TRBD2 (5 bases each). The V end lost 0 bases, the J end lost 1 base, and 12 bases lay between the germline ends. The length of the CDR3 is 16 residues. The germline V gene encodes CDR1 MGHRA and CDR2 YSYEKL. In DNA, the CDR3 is TGCGCCAGCAGCCAAGAGATCCGGGACCCCCAAGAGACCCAGTACTTC. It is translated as CASSQEIRDPQETQYF.

The CDR3 DNA reads TGTGCCAGCAGTGAAGAACCCGGGGCGAGCACTGAAGCTTTCTTT. Its translation is CASSEEPGASTEAFF. V is TRBV2 and J is TRBJ1-1, with a weak D call TRBD1 (5 bases). Germline CDR1 is SNHLY and CDR2 is FYNNEI. V dropped 1 base and J dropped 4 bases, with 13 bases sitting between them. This CDR3 comprises 15 residues.

CDR3 nucleotides: TGTGCCAGTAGCCTTGGACACCTCAAACCCTATGGCTACACCTTC. Its protein is CASSLGHLKPYGYTF. The J gene is TRBJ1-2, the V gene TRBV19; D may be TRBD1 (5 bases). Germline V gene sequence: CDR1 LNHDA, CDR2 SQIVND (reference sequence). Between the trimmed V and J ends, which lost 6 bases and 4 bases, there was a span of 18 bases. The CDR3 is made up of 15 amino acids. The whole variable domain, filled in from reference TRBV19 and TRBJ1-2, reads DGGITQSPKYLFRKEGQNVTLSCEQNLNHDAMYWYRQDPGQGLRLIYYSQIVNDFQKGDIAEGYSVSREKKESFPLTVTSAQKNPTAFYLCASSLGHLKPYGYTFGSGTRLTVV.